These 9 T cell receptor beta chains originate from one sample sequenced in a study of neurological immune-mediated disorders. TCRdb ran MiXCR on the 5' RACE reads and lists one entry per CDR3 protein. The data contain about 50,000 distinct CDR3 sequences, around 3.3% of them singletons. The sample taken for sequencing was PBMCs. These receptors all stem from a man aged 40-49 years with multiple sclerosis.

This clonotype was recorded many times. This chain links TRBV12-3 or TRBV12-4 with TRBJ2-5, with TRBD1 as a possible D gene (6 bases). The CDR3 consists of 13 residues. Between the trimmed V and J ends, which lost 3 bases and 3 bases, there was a span of 8 bases. CDR3 nucleotide sequence: TGTGCCAGCAGTTTCCGACAGGAAGAGACCCAGTACTTC. Residues: CASSFRQEETQYF.

This clonotype showed up many times. V is TRBV5-1 and J is TRBJ2-5; 7 bases are shared with TRBD2. V dropped 4 bases and J dropped 3; count of bases not matched to a gene: 9. Germline CDR1 is SGHRS and CDR2 is YFSETQ. The CDR3 is 15 residues long. The CDR3 sequence is CASSPGGSSEETQYF. Written as DNA, the CDR3 is TGCGCCAGCAGCCCCGGGGGGAGTAGCGAAGAGACCCAGTACTTC.

This clonotype was counted at least ten times. The V and J genes are TRBV7-2 and TRBJ2-7, with 8 bases identical to TRBD1. Germline-derived CDR1 and CDR2 are SGHTA and FQGNSA. The CDR3 extends over 15 amino acids. With 5 bases clipped from V and 0 bases from J, the junction kept 6 bases outside the gene matches. The CDR3 reads CASSPGQGGSYEQYF. The CDR3 DNA sequence: TGTGCCAGCAGCCCAGGACAGGGTGGCTCCTACGAGCAGTACTTC.

This clonotype showed up many times. CDR3 amino acids: CSASSGTGGREQYF. DNA for the CDR3: TGCAGTGCTAGTTCCGGGACAGGGGGCCGCGAGCAGTACTTC. The V gene is TRBV20-1, the J gene TRBJ2-7; 12 positions agree with TRBD1. CDR3 length: 14 residues. The V and J ends lost 3 bases and 6 bases, in that order; junction bases with no gene match: 6. Germline loops: CDR1 DFQATT, CDR2 SNEGSKA (reference sequence).

This clonotype was seen repeatedly, ten times or more. The chain is built from TRBV6-5 and TRBJ2-6; possibly TRBD2 for D (6 bases). This CDR3 region has 20 residues. V gave up 2 bases and J gave up 0 bases, with 20 bases separating them. CDR1 and CDR2 (germline): MNHEY, SVGAGI. The CDR3 reads CASSYAALGGSYSGANVLTF. In nucleotides, the CDR3 is TGTGCCAGCAGTTACGCGGCCCTGGGGGGTTCGTACTCTGGGGCCAACGTCCTGACTTTC.

CDR3 sequence: CANSLWRGTEAFF. In nucleotides, the CDR3 is TGTGCTAACAGTTTATGGCGCGGCACTGAAGCTTTCTTT. This chain joins TRBV12-3 or TRBV12-4 and TRBJ1-1; D remains ambiguous. The CDR3 has 13 amino acids.

This clonotype was recorded at least ten times. V gene TRBV10-1 combines with J gene TRBJ2-2; TRBD1 matches at 11 bases. CDR3 length equals 16 residues. V trimming: 3 bases; J trimming: 4 bases; junction bases outside the gene matches: 4. The germline V gene encodes CDR1 WNHNN and CDR2 SYGVQD (reference sequence). The CDR3 here is CASSEQGTGGTGELFF. The CDR3 DNA is TGCGCCAGCAGTGAACAGGGGACAGGGGGCACCGGGGAGCTGTTTTTT.

This clonotype has at least ten counts. This chain uses TRBV11-2 with TRBJ1-3; D gene ambiguous. The CDR3 runs to 15 residues. Trimming pared 0 bases from V and 0 bases from J, leaving 6 bases between. Germline V gene sequence: CDR1 SGHAT, CDR2 FQNNGV. The CDR3 region is CASSLERVSGNTIYF. CDR3 nucleotides: TGTGCCAGCAGCTTAGAGCGAGTCTCTGGAAACACCATATATTTT.

This clonotype was seen ten or more times. The V gene is TRBV20-1, the J gene TRBJ2-7; 10 bases agree with TRBD1. Germline lookup yields CDR1 DFQATT and CDR2 SNEGSKA (reference sequence). Trimming at V came to 4 bases and at J to 3 bases, leaving 3 bases not matched to a gene. The CDR3 is 13 residues long. CDR3 coding DNA: TGCAGTGCTACCGGGACAGGGGACTACGAGCAGTACTTC. Its protein is CSATGTGDYEQYF.